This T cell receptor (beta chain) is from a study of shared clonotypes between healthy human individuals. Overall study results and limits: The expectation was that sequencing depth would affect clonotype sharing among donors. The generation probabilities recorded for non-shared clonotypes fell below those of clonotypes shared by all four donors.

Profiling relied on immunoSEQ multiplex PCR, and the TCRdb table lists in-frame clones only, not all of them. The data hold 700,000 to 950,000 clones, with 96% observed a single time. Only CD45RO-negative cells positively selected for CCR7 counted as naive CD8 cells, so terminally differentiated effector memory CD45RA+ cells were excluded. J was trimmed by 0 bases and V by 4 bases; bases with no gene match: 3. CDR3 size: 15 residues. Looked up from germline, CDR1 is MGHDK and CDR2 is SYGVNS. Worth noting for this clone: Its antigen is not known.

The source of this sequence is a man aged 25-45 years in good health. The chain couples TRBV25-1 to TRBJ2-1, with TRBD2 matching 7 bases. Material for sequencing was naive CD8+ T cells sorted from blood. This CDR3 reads CASSGTSSSYNEQFF. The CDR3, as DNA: TGTGCCAGCAGTGGGACTAGTTCCTCCTACAATGAGCAGTTCTTC. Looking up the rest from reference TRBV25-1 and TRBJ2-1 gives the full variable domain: EADIYQTPRYLVIGTGKKITLECSQTMGHDKMYWYQQDPGMELHLIHYSYGVNSTEKGDLSSESTVSRIRTEHFPLTLESARPSHTSQYLCASSGTSSSYNEQFFGPGTRLTVL.